The 29 T cell receptor beta chains listed next were all sequenced from one sample in a study of cytomegalovirus exposure and HLA in healthy donors. Produced via immunoSEQ multiplex PCR; TCRdb's table is partial and in-frame only. Of a few hundred thousand clones in the sample, roughly 85% were seen once. The source material was PBMCs. The source of these receptors is a woman in her late teens or twenties in good health and CMV-seronegative.

The chain combines TRBV5-1 with TRBJ1-4, with a tentative D call TRBD1 (5 bases). V was shortened by 2 bases and J by 8 bases, with 13 bases between the two germline ends. CDR3 length: 14 residues. Germline V gene lookup returns CDR1 SGHRS and CDR2 YFSETQ. The CDR3 here is CASSLGQLEEKLFF. DNA of the CDR3: TGCGCCAGCAGCTTAGGACAACTTGAGGAAAAACTGTTTTTT.

This chain joins TRBV9 and TRBJ2-7; 8 nucleotides line up with TRBD2. Germline V gives CDR1 SGDLS, CDR2 YYNGEE. Trimming took 3 bases from V and 6 from J; bases not matched to a gene: 5. This CDR3 region has 13 residues. The CDR3 DNA reads TGTGCCAGCAGCGGAGGACTAGCTTCCGAGCAGTACTTC. Amino acid sequence: CASSGGLASEQYF.

The chain uses TRBV7-9 and TRBJ1-2; 9 bases are shared with TRBD1. V dropped 5 bases and J dropped 6; count of bases not matched to a gene: 4. Germline V gene lookup returns CDR1 SEHNR and CDR2 FQNEAQ (reference sequence). The CDR3 sequence is 13 residues long. In DNA, the CDR3 is TGTGCCAGCAGCCGGGGACAGGGAGATGGCTACACCTTC. This sequence encodes CASSRGQGDGYTF.

V usage is TRBV5-1 and J usage is TRBJ2-1, with 8 positions matching TRBD2. There are 16 residues in the CDR3. Germline V gives CDR1 SGHRS, CDR2 YFSETQ. Germline trimming cut 4 bases from V and 8 bases from J; bases unmatched to any gene: 14. The CDR3 DNA is TGCGCCAGCAGCCAGCAGCCGGGACTAGGCGAAGATGAGCAGTTCTTC. Its protein is CASSQQPGLGEDEQFF.

The chain carries TRBV28 and TRBJ2-1, with D possibly being TRBD2 (6 bases). This CDR3 spans 14 amino acids. Germline V CDR1 and CDR2: MDHEN, SYDVKM. Trimming took 3 bases from V and 4 from J, leaving 10 bases between them. The CDR3 DNA reads as TGTGCCAGCAGTTTGGATAGCGGTTACAATGAGCAGTTCTTC. Amino acid sequence: CASSLDSGYNEQFF.

The V and J genes are TRBV6-5 and TRBJ2-5; weak D call: TRBD2 (7 bases). The CDR3 extends over 13 amino acids. Germline lookup yields CDR1 MNHEY and CDR2 SVGAGI. Trimming removed 8 bases from V and 5 bases from J, with 15 bases in between. Here the CDR3 DNA reads TGTGCCAGCGGGGGGGCGCCAGGGGAGACCCAGTACTTC. Encoded protein: CASGGAPGETQYF.

This clone turned up a few times. The V call is TRBV7-3, the J call TRBJ2-2; TRBD2 matches at 14 bases. V lost 2 bases and J lost 0; bases outside the gene matches: 8. From germline, CDR1 is SGHTA and CDR2 FQGTGA. The CDR3 spans 20 residues. CDR3 sequence: CASSLYPRLAGGSNTGELFF. The CDR3 nucleotides are TGTGCCAGCAGCTTATACCCCAGACTAGCGGGAGGGTCGAACACCGGGGAGCTGTTTTTT.

This chain's CDR3 is CASSLSRGGIEAFF. The CDR3 coding sequence is TGTGCCAGCAGTTTATCGAGGGGAGGGATTGAAGCTTTCTTT. This sequence joins TRBV27 and TRBJ1-1, with D perhaps TRBD1 (5 bases). The CDR3 has 14 amino acids. Germline-derived CDR1 and CDR2 are MNHEY and SMNVEV (reference sequence). The V end was cut by 0 bases, the J end by 7 bases, with 12 bases between.

In nucleotides, the CDR3 is TGTGCCAGCTCCGGACAGCACTATGGCTACACCTTC. Translation: CASSGQHYGYTF. The J gene is TRBJ1-2, the V gene TRBV9; perhaps TRBD1 as D (6 bases). The V and J ends lost 7 bases and 3 bases respectively, with 10 bases between them. CDR1 is SGDLS and CDR2 is YYNGEE in the germline V gene. This CDR3 has 12 amino acids.

This chain links TRBV2 with TRBJ2-5; TRBD1 is a possible D gene (7 bases). The CDR3 contains 14 residues. V shed 2 bases and J shed 4 bases, with 11 bases lying between them. Germline CDR1 is SNHLY and CDR2 is FYNNEI. The CDR3 sequence is CASSERQGGETQYF. The DNA for the CDR3 is TGTGCCAGCAGTGAAAGACAGGGAGGAGAGACCCAGTACTTC.

This clone appeared a few times. This chain joins TRBV5-4 and TRBJ1-2; D is unresolved. Germline assignment: CDR1 SGHNT and CDR2 YYREEE (reference sequence). V lost 2 bases and J 4 bases, leaving 9 bases between the germline ends. This CDR3 contains 13 residues. The chain's CDR3 is CASSLEGSYGYTF. Here the CDR3 DNA reads TGTGCCAGCAGCTTAGAGGGCTCCTATGGCTACACCTTC.

Only one count was recorded for this clone. For the CDR3, the DNA is TGTGCCAGCAGTTCCCCGGGGGGGCCCTACGAGCAGTACTTC. It translates to CASSSPGGPYEQYF. The chain combines TRBV28 with TRBJ2-7, with 8 bases fitting TRBD2. After removal of 4 bases from V and 2 bases from J, the junction contained 4 bases not matched to a gene. Germline CDR1 MDHEN, CDR2 SYDVKM. This CDR3 region has 14 residues.

The rearrangement uses TRBV10-3 and TRBJ2-1, with D possibly matching TRBD2 (5 bases). V was shortened by 0 bases and J by 4 bases, with 13 bases between the two germline ends. CDR3 length: 16 residues. Looked up from germline, CDR1 is ENHRY and CDR2 is SYGVKD. The CDR3 region has the DNA TGTGCCATCAGTGAGTCGAAAAGAGAGCGGTACAATGAGCAGTTCTTC. Translated, it gives CAISESKRERYNEQFF.

The rearrangement joins TRBV6-4 to TRBJ2-3; 11 nucleotides agree with TRBD2. After removal of 10 bases from V and 2 bases from J, the junction contained 8 bases not matched to a gene. The CDR3 consists of 15 residues. Germline lookup yields CDR1 MRHNA and CDR2 SNTAGT. DNA for the CDR3: TGTGCCACCAGGAGACTAGCGGGGACCACAGATACGCAGTATTTT. This codes for CATRRLAGTTDTQYF.

Only a few counts were recorded for this clone. V usage is TRBV2 and J usage is TRBJ1-2; 12 nucleotides align to TRBD1. The CDR3 covers 15 residues. Germline V gene lookup returns CDR1 SNHLY and CDR2 FYNNEI. Trimming at V came to 6 bases and at J to 1 base, leaving 3 bases not matched to a gene. CDR3 nucleotide sequence: TGTGCCAGCAGGGGGACAGGGGGCGGTAACTATGGCTACACCTTC. Its translation: CASRGTGGGNYGYTF. Variable domain in full (rest from reference TRBV2 and TRBJ1-2): EPEVTQTPSHQVTQMGQEVILRCVPISNHLYFYWYRQILGQKVEFLVSFYNNEISEKSEIFDDQFSVERPDGSNFTLKIRSTKLEDSAMYFCASRGTGGGNYGYTFGSGTRLTVV.

J is TRBJ2-2 and V is TRBV6-5; TRBD2 might be the D (5 bases). V was trimmed by 0 bases and J by 6 bases, leaving 8 bases between them. Germline CDR1 reads MNHEY; CDR2 reads SVGAGI. The CDR3 loop spans 14 amino acids. The CDR3 sequence: CASSYSMEAGELFF. In DNA, the CDR3 is TGTGCCAGCAGTTACTCGATGGAGGCCGGGGAGCTGTTTTTT.

This clone has a handful of counts. The chain employs TRBV14 and TRBJ2-1; D remains ambiguous. Trimming pared 0 bases from V and 9 bases from J, leaving 9 bases between. CDR1 and CDR2 from the germline V gene are SGHDN and FVKESK. This CDR3 contains 13 residues. This CDR3 is CASSQDGPTEQFF. CDR3 DNA sequence: TGTGCCAGCAGCCAAGATGGCCCCACTGAGCAGTTCTTC.

In this sample, this clone turned up once. V usage is TRBV4-2 and J usage is TRBJ1-5, with TRBD1 identical over 9 bases. After removal of 4 bases from V and 7 bases from J, the junction contained 8 bases not matched to a gene. This CDR3 region has 15 residues. CDR1 is LGHNA and CDR2 is YNFKEQ in the germline V gene. The CDR3 bases are TGTGCCAGCAGCCGCACTACAGGGGGCGGACAGCCCCAGCATTTT. This translates into CASSRTTGGGQPQHF.

J is TRBJ1-5 and V is TRBV4-3, with D hard to call. Germline CDR1 and CDR2: LGHNA and YSLEER. V was cut by 1 base and J by 0 bases, with 10 bases left in between. CDR3 length equals 16 residues. The CDR3 DNA reads TGCGCCAGCAGCCAAGTTGTCACTGATAGCAATCAGCCCCAGCATTTT. Translation gives CASSQVVTDSNQPQHF.

This clone was recorded once. The CDR3 loop is CASTSLPRGFSYNEQFF. Here the CDR3 DNA reads TGTGCCAGCACCTCGTTGCCGAGGGGGTTCTCCTACAATGAGCAGTTCTTC. V is TRBV7-2 and J is TRBJ2-1; D is perhaps TRBD1 (6 bases). This CDR3 comprises 17 residues. The germline gives CDR1 SGHTA, CDR2 FQGNSA. V was clipped by 7 bases and J by 0 bases, with 19 bases between them.

The rearrangement links TRBV9 to TRBJ2-5, with TRBD2 matching over 7 bases. Germline V gene data show CDR1 as SGDLS and CDR2 as YYNGEE. The CDR3 has 14 amino acids. The V and J ends lost 3 bases and 2 bases, in that order; junction bases with no gene match: 4. The CDR3: CASSAGGGQETQYF. CDR3 nucleotide sequence: TGTGCCAGCAGCGCCGGCGGGGGACAAGAGACCCAGTACTTC.

The chain employs TRBV7-2 and TRBJ1-2; D is unresolved. Trimming pared 0 bases from V and 4 bases from J, leaving 9 bases between. Per germline, CDR1 SGHTA and CDR2 FQGNSA. CDR3 length: 14 amino acids. CDR3 amino acids: CASSLADSRYGYTF. The CDR3 region has the DNA TGTGCCAGCAGCTTAGCGGACTCCCGCTATGGCTACACCTTC.

The V and J genes are TRBV13 and TRBJ1-4; D not certain. The CDR3 sequence is 14 residues long. Trimming removed 3 bases at V and 0 bases at J, with 5 bases between. Germline values: CDR1 PRHDT, CDR2 FYEKMQ (reference sequence). Here the CDR3 reads CASSFGSTNEKLFF. DNA of the CDR3: TGTGCCAGCAGCTTCGGTTCAACTAATGAAAAACTGTTTTTT.

The chain carries TRBV5-6 and TRBJ2-7; 11 nucleotides agree with TRBD2. This CDR3 has 16 amino acids. The germline V gene encodes CDR1 SGHDT and CDR2 YYEEEE. The V segment lost 2 bases and the J segment 2 bases; nucleotides outside the gene matches: 6. The CDR3 loop is CASSLASGRSTYEQYF. In DNA form, the CDR3 reads TGTGCCAGCAGCTTAGCTAGCGGGAGGTCTACCTACGAGCAGTACTTC.

This clone was observed a handful of times. The V and J genes are TRBV7-2 and TRBJ2-1, with TRBD2 as a possible D gene (6 bases). CDR3 size: 14 residues. Per germline, CDR1 SGHTA and CDR2 FQGNSA. Trimming removed 3 bases at V and 7 bases at J, with 13 bases between. The CDR3, as DNA: TGTGCCAGCAGCTTTTCCGGGACTGCGAATGAGCAGTTCTTC. This gives the protein CASSFSGTANEQFF.

The chain employs TRBV4-3 and TRBJ1-1; D uncertain. V dropped 6 bases and J dropped 1 base, with 6 bases sitting between them. Germline V gene data show CDR1 as LGHNA and CDR2 as YSLEER. This CDR3 has 12 residues. The CDR3 bases are TGCGCCAGCAGTAACAGGAACACTGAAGCTTTCTTT. Translated: CASSNRNTEAFF.

The V gene is TRBV7-2, the J gene TRBJ2-5; 9 nucleotides align to TRBD2. The V and J ends lost 4 bases and 4 bases, in that order; junction bases with no gene match: 4. Germline V gives CDR1 SGHTA, CDR2 FQGNSA. This CDR3 has 14 amino acids. This CDR3 is CASSSGTSLETQYF. CDR3 nucleotides: TGTGCCAGCAGCTCGGGGACTAGCTTAGAGACCCAGTACTTC.

This clone showed up just a few times. V is TRBV30 and J is TRBJ1-2, with a possible D match to TRBD1 (6 bases). Trimming stripped 3 bases from V and 2 bases from J, with 13 bases between. The CDR3 length is 14 residues. Germline CDR1 and CDR2: GTSNPN and SVGIG (reference sequence). The CDR3 DNA reads TGTGCCTGGAGCGGCACCGGGACAAACTATGGCTACACCTTC. It yields the protein CAWSGTGTNYGYTF.

Concerning this clone itself: The sample carries other DNA sequences with the same CDR3. The chain combines TRBV5-1 with TRBJ1-5; D is unclear. The V gene's germline CDR1 is SGHRS and CDR2 YFSETQ. V was pared by 0 bases and J by 3 bases, with 10 bases between. The length of the CDR3 is 15 residues. For the CDR3, the DNA is TGCGCCAGCAGCTTGGAGGGAGGGCCCAATCAGCCCCAGCATTTT. Its protein is CASSLEGGPNQPQHF. Based on the CDR3 plus reference TRBV5-1 and TRBJ1-5, the full variable domain is KAGVTQTPRYLIKTRGQQVTLSCSPISGHRSVSWYQQTPGQGLQFLFEYFSETQRNKGNFPGRFSGRQFSNSRSEMNVSTLELGDSALYLCASSLEGGPNQPQHFGDGTRLSIL.